These T cell receptor beta chains were read from a single sample in a study of T cells in Graves' hyperthyroidism and ophthalmopathy. TCRdb re-analysed the multiplex PCR reads in MiXCR, keeping a single row per CDR3 protein. Among fewer than 550,000 distinct CDR3 sequences, 15% to 19% were seen once, and the ten largest hold roughly 7.4%. Sequencing used blood. Receptor source: a woman under 30 with Graves' hyperthyroidism. The CDR3 runs from the conserved cysteine through the conserved F or W. Fields, in order: clone size, V gene, J gene, D gene, CDR3 DNA, CDR3 protein. D genes are given only for firm matches. Some rows have no size entry. The others give once, few or many, or a class for an expanded clone.

few	TRBV20-1	TRBJ1-5	NA	TGCAGTGCAGAGGACAGATGGAGCAATCAGCCCCAGCATTTT	CSAEDRWSNQPQHF
many	TRBV20-1	TRBJ2-5	NA	TGCAGTGCTAGTTCCCAAGAGACCCAGTACTTC	CSASSQETQYF
NA	TRBV12-3/TRBV12-4	TRBJ2-3	TRBD2	TGTGCCAGCAGTTCCTCCCCCTGGGGAGGGCGGGGGGGCGGTACAGATACGCAGTATTTT	CASSSSPWGGRGGGTDTQYF
many	TRBV30	TRBJ2-5	NA	TGTGCCTGGAGTCCGGGTGAAGAGACCCAGTACTTC	CAWSPGEETQYF
NA	TRBV4-2	TRBJ1-2	NA	TGTGCCAGCAGCCAAAGGGACGGCTATGGCTACACCTTC	CASSQRDGYGYTF
many	TRBV20-1	TRBJ2-1	NA	TGCAGTGCCCCGGCGGGACGGTATGAGCAGTTCTTC	CSAPAGRYEQFF
many	TRBV19	TRBJ1-1	TRBD1	TGTGCCAGTAGTATAGATTCAAAACCGGGACAGGGGGACACTGAAGCTTTCTTT	CASSIDSKPGQGDTEAFF
NA	TRBV3-1	TRBJ1-2	NA	TGTGCCAGCAGCGGGGAGGGGGGACCCGGCTACACCTTC	CASSGEGGPGYTF
many	TRBV27	TRBJ1-1	NA	TGTGCCAGCAGTTTATCGAACCCGAACACTGAAGCTTTCTTT	CASSLSNPNTEAFF
many	TRBV24-1	TRBJ1-2	NA	TGTGCCACCAGTGTTGGACGGGACTATGGCTACACCTTC	CATSVGRDYGYTF
few	TRBV4-1	TRBJ1-4	NA	TGCGCCAGCAGCCGCACGGGGCCAAATGAAAAACTGTTTTTT	CASSRTGPNEKLFF
many	TRBV2	TRBJ1-3	NA	TGTGCCAGCAGTGGGCGGGGAGCCGGAAACACCATATATTTT	CASSGRGAGNTIYF
many	TRBV3-1	TRBJ1-6	TRBD1	TGTGCCAGCAGCCAAGGGGACAGGGGGGGTTCACCCCTCCACTTT	CASSQGDRGGSPLHF
many	TRBV11-2	TRBJ1-1	NA	TGTGCCAGCAGCTTAGGGTCTACATGGGGCACTGAAGCTTTCTTT	CASSLGSTWGTEAFF
few	TRBV24-1	TRBJ2-1	TRBD2	TGTGCCACCAGTAGGAGCGGGAGTCGAATTGAGCAGTTCTTC	CATSRSGSRIEQFF
NA	TRBV7-7	TRBJ2-3	NA	TGTGCTTCGGGCTTGGGACTCGGGGATACGCAGTATTTT	CASGLGLGDTQYF
many	TRBV18	TRBJ1-6	NA	TGTGCCAGCTCAAAGCCCCTGGGAAAGGAGTGGAATTCACCCCTCCACTTT	CASSKPLGKEWNSPLHF
many	TRBV24-1	TRBJ2-1	NA	TGTGCCACCAGTGATTCTTCACCGGATCCCAGCAATGAGCAGTTCTTC	CATSDSSPDPSNEQFF